The entry below describes one T cell receptor beta chain. Its antigen is not identified. These data are taken from a study of CD8 T cell repertoires and HIV-1 epitope variants. Study-wide context: Controls were a CMV, EBV and flu pool, Ebola AY9, and no peptide. Equal numbers of autologous T cell-negative cells presented antigen to enriched T cells.

The data were produced by immunoSEQ multiplex PCR, yet TCRdb's version contains in-frame clones alone and is incomplete. The table includes under 6,500 clones, approximately 71% detected once. This CDR3 is 11 amino acids long. The ends were cut back, 3 bases at V and 4 bases at J, with 3 bases in the middle. Germline assignment: CDR1 MDHEN and CDR2 SYDVKM. The V gene is TRBV28, the J gene TRBJ2-5; no firm D call. The sequence was collected from a male donor with HIV. The source material was cultured CD8+ T cells derived from PBMCs. CDR3 sequence reads: CASSFRETQYF. As DNA, the CDR3 is TGTGCCAGCAGTTTTCGAGAGACCCAGTACTTC.